This note documents a single T cell receptor (beta chain) sequence. The antigen remains unidentified. The data were obtained in a study of chemoradiotherapy in HPV16-positive cancers. Findings and caveats of the study: During treatment, candidate HPV-specific clones and E7-related motifs expanded in tumor. Better recurrence-free survival went with HPV-responsive T-cell expansion in HPV16-positive patients.

Produced via immunoSEQ multiplex PCR; TCRdb's table is partial and in-frame only. This repertoire shows thousands of clones, around 70% found once; its top ten account for less than 10%. The input for sequencing was tumor tissue, taken from a patient who underwent chemoradiotherapy. The TCR was taken from a human donor with HPV-associated anogenital cancer.

CDR3 DNA sequence: TGTGCCAGCAAACGGGCCTCCAGCTCCTACAATGAGCAGTTCTTC. It specifies CASKRASSSYNEQFF. This chain joins TRBV5-4 and TRBJ2-1; D ambiguous. CDR1 is SGHNT and CDR2 is YYREEE in the germline V gene (reference sequence). The CDR3 contains 15 residues. Trimming removed 6 bases from V and 0 bases from J, with 13 bases in between.